This T cell receptor beta chain is drawn from a study of control samples from healthy donors and cancer patients. Repertoires were generated with immunoSEQ multiplex PCR, while TCRdb's copy carries only in-frame clones and drops some. This table has 390,000 or so clones, over 75% appearing once. V was pared by 3 bases and J by 1 base, with 12 bases between. The CDR3 contains 15 residues. Germline V lookup: CDR1 SEHNR, CDR2 FQNEAQ (reference sequence). The source material was PBMCs. This clonotype was obtained from a man aged 35-49 years with head and neck cancer. The V and J genes are TRBV7-9 and TRBJ2-5; D tentatively fits TRBD1 or TRBD2 (5 bases each). The CDR3 region has the DNA TGTGCCAGCAGCTTGATCGCAGGGACCCAAGAGACCCAGTACTTC. As protein: CASSLIAGTQETQYF.